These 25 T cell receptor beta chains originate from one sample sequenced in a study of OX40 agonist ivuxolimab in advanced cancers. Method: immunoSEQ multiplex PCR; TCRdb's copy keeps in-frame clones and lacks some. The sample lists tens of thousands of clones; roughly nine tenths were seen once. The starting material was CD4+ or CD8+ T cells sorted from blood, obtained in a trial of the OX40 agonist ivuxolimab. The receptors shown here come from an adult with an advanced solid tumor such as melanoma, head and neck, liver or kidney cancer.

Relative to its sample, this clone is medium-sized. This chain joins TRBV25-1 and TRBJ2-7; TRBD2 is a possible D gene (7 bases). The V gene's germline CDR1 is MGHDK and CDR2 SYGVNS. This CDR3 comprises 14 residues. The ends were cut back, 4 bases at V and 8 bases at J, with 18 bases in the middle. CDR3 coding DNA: TGTGCCAGCAGTGGGGGGGGGCAGCCTGAGAAGCAGTACTTC. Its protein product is CASSGGGQPEKQYF.

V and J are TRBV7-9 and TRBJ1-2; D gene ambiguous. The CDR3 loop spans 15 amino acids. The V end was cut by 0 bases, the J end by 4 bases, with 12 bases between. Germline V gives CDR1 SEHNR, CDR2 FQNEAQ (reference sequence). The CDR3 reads CASSLAQVESYGYTF. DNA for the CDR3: TGTGCCAGCAGCTTAGCGCAGGTGGAAAGCTATGGCTACACCTTC.

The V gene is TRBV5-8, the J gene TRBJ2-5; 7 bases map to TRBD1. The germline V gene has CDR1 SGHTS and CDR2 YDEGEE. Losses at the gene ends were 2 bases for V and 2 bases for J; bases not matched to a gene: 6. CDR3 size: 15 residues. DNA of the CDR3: TGTGCCAGCAGCTTCTTAACAGGGGATCAAGAGACCCAGTACTTC. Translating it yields CASSFLTGDQETQYF.

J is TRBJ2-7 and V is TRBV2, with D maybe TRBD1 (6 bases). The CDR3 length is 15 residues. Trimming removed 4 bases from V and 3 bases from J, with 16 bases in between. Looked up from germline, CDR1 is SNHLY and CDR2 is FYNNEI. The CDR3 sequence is CASSASTGLGYEQYF. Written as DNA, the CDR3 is TGTGCCAGCAGTGCGTCGACAGGTTTAGGCTACGAGCAGTACTTC.

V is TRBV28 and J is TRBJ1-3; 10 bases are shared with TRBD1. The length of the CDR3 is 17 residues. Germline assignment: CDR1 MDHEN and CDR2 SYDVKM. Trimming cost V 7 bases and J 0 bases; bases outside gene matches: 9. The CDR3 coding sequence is TGTGCCAGCAACCTCTCGACAGGGGGCCGCTCTGGAAACACCATATATTTT. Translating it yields CASNLSTGGRSGNTIYF. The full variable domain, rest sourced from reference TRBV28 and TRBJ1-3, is DVKVTQSSRYLVKRTGEKVFLECVQDMDHENMFWYRQDPGLGLRLIYFSYDVKMKEKGDIPEGYSVSREKKERFSLILESASTNQTSMYLCASNLSTGGRSGNTIYFGEGSWLTVV.

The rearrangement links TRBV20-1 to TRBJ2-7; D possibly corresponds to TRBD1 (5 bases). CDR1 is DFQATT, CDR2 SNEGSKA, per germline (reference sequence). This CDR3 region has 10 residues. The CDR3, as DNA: TGCAGGGCCCAGGGCCCCAAGCAGTACTTC. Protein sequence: CRAQGPKQYF.

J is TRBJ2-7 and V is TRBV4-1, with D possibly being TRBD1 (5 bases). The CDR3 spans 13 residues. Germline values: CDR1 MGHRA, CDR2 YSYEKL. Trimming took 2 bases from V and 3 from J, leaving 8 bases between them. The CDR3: CASSQQGFYEQYF. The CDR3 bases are TGCGCCAGCAGCCAACAGGGCTTCTACGAGCAGTACTTC.

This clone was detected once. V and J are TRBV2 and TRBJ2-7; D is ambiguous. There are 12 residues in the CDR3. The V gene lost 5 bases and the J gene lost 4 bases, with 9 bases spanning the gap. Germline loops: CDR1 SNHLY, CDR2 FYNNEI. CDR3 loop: CASSPTAYEQYF. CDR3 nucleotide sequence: TGTGCCAGCAGTCCTACAGCTTACGAGCAGTACTTC.

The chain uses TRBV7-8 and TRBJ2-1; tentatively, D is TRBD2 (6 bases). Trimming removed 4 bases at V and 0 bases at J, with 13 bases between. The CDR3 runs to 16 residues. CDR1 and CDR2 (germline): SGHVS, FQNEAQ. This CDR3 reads CASSWAGTHSYNEQFF. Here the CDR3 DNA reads TGTGCCAGCAGCTGGGCGGGAACCCACTCCTACAATGAGCAGTTCTTC.

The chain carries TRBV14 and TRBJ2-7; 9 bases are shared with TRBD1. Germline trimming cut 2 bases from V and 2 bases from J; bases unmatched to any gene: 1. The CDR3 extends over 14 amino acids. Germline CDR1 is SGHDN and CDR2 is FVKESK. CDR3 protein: CASSQRDRAYEQYF. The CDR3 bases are TGTGCCAGCAGCCAACGGGACAGGGCCTACGAGCAGTACTTC.

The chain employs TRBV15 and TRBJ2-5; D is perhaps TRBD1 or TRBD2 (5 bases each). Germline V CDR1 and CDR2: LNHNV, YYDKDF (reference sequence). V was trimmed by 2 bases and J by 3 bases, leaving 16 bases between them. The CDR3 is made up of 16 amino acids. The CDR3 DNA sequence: TGTGCCACCAGCAGATTCTCACAGGACTCTGAAGAGACCCAGTACTTC. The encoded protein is CATSRFSQDSEETQYF.

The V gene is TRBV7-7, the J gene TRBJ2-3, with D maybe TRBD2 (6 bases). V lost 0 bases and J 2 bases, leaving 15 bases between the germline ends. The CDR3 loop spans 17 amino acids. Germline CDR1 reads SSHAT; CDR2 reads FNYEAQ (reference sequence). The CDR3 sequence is CASSLAWAGLLTDTQYF. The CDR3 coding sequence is TGTGCCAGCAGCTTAGCGTGGGCCGGACTACTCACAGATACGCAGTATTTT.

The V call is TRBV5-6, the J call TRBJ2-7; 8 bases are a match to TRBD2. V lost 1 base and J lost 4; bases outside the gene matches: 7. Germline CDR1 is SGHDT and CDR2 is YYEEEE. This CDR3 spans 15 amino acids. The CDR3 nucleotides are TGTGCCAGCAGCTTGCCCGCAGCGGGAGCTTACGAGCAGTACTTC. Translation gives CASSLPAAGAYEQYF.

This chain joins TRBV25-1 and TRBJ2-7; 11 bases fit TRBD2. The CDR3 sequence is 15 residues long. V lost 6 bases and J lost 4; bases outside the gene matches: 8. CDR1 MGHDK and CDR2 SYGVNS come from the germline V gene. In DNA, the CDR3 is TGTGCCAGCAGCCGGCCTAGCGGGAGGTATTACGAGCAGTACTTC. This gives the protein CASSRPSGRYYEQYF.

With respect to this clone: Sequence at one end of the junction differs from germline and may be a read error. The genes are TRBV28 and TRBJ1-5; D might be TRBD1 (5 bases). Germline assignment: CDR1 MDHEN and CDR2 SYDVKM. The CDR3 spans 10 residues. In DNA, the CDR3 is TGCCTAGGGGGCAATCAGCCCCAGCATTTT. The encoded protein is CLGGNQPQHF.

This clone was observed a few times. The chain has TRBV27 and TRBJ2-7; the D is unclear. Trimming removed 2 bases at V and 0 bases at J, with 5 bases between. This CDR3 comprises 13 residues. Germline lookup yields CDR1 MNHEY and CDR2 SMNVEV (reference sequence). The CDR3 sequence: CASSLLPSYEQYF. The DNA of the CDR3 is TGTGCCAGCAGTTTACTACCCTCCTACGAGCAGTACTTC.

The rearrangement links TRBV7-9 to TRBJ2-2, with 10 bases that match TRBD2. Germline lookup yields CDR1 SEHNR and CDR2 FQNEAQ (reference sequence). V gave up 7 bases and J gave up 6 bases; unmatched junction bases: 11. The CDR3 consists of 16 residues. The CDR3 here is CASIVGLAGVSGELFF. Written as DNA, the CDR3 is TGTGCCAGCATCGTAGGGCTAGCGGGAGTCTCCGGGGAGCTGTTTTTT.

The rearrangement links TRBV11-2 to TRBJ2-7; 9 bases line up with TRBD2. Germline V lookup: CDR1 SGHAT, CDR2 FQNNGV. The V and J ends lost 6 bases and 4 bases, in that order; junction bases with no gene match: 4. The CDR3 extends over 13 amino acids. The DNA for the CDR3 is TGTGCCAGCAGGGCTAGCGGGATGTACGAGCAGTACTTC. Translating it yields CASRASGMYEQYF. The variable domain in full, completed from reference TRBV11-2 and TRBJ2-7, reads EAGVAQSPRYKIIEKRQSVAFWCNPISGHATLYWYQQILGQGPKLLIQFQNNGVVDDSQLPKDRFSAERLKGVDSTLKIQPAKLEDSAVYLCASRASGMYEQYFGPGTRLTVT.

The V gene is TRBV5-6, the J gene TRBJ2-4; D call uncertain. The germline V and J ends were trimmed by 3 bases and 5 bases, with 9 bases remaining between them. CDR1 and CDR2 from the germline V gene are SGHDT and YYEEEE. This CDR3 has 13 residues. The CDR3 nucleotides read TGTGCCAGCAGCTCCCGGATGGAAAACATTCAGTACTTC. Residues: CASSSRMENIQYF.

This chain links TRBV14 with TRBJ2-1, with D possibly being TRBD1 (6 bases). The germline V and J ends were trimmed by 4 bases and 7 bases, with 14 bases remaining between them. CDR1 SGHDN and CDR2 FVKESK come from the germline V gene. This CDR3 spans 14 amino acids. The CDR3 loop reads CASSPQGIGNEQFF. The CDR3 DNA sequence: TGTGCCAGCAGCCCTCAGGGGATCGGGAATGAGCAGTTCTTC.

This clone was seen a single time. The CDR3: CASSELAGGPDEQYF. CDR3 nucleotide sequence: TGTGCCAGCAGTGAGCTAGCGGGAGGGCCCGACGAGCAGTACTTC. V gene TRBV6-1 combines with J gene TRBJ2-7; 12 bases fit TRBD2. The V gene's germline CDR1 is MNHNS and CDR2 SASEGT. This CDR3 is 15 amino acids long. The trim removed 3 bases at V and 5 bases at J, leaving 5 bases unmatched.

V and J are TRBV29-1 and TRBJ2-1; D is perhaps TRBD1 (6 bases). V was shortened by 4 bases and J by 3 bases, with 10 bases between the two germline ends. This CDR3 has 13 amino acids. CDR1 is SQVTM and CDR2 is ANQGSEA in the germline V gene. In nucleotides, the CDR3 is TGCAGCGTTGCTGGGGGCATCTACAATGAGCAGTTCTTC. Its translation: CSVAGGIYNEQFF.

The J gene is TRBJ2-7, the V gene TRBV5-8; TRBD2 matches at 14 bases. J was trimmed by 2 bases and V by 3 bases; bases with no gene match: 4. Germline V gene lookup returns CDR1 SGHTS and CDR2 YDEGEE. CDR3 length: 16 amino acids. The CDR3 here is CASSSGTSGRTYEQYF. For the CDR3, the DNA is TGTGCCAGCAGCTCCGGGACTAGCGGGAGAACCTACGAGCAGTACTTC. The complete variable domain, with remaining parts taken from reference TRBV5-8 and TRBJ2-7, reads EAGVTQSPTHLIKTRGQQATLRCSPISGHTSVYWYQQALGLGLQFLLWYDEGEERNRGNFPPRFSGRQFPNYSSELNVNALELEDSALYLCASSSGTSGRTYEQYFGPGTRLTVT.

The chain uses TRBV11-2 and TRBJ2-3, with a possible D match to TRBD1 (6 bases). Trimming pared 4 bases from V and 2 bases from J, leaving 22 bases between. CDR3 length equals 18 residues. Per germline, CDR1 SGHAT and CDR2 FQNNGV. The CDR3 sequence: CASSSDKTGLKFTDTQYF. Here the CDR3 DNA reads TGTGCCAGCAGCTCCGACAAGACAGGACTGAAGTTCACAGATACGCAGTATTTT.

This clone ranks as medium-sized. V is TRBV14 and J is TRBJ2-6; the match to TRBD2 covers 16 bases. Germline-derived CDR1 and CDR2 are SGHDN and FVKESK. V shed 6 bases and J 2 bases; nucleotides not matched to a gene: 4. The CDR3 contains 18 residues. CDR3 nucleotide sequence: TGTGCCAGCAGGGGGACTAGCGGGAGGGCCGCTGGGGCCAACGTCCTGACTTTC. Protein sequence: CASRGTSGRAAGANVLTF.